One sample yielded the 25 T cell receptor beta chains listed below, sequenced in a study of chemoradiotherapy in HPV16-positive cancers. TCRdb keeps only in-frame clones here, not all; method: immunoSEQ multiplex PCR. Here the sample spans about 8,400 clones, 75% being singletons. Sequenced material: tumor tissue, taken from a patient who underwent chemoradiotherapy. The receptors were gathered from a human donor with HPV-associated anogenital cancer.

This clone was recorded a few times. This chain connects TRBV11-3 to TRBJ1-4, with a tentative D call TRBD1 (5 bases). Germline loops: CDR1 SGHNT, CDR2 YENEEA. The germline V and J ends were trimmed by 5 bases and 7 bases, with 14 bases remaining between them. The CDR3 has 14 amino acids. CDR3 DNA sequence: TGTGCCAGCAGCGATAGGACCGGGGGTGAAAAACTGTTTTTT. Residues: CASSDRTGGEKLFF.

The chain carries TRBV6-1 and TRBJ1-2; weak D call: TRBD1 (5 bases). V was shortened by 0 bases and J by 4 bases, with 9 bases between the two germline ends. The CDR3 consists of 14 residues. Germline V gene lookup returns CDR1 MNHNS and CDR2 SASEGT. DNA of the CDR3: TGTGCCAGCAGTGAAGCCGACAGCCGCTATGGCTACACCTTC. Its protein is CASSEADSRYGYTF.

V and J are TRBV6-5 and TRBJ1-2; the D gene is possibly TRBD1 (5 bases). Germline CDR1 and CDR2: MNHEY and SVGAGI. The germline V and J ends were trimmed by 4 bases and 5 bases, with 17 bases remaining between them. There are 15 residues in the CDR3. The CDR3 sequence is CASSSGTPGPYGYTF. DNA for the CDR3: TGTGCCAGCAGTTCGGGGACCCCGGGCCCATATGGCTACACCTTC.

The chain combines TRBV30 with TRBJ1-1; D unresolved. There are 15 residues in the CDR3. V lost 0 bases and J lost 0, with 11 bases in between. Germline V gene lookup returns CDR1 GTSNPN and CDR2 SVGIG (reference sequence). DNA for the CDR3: TGTGCCTGGAGTGTTCGGACGGTAATGAACACTGAAGCTTTCTTT. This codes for CAWSVRTVMNTEAFF.

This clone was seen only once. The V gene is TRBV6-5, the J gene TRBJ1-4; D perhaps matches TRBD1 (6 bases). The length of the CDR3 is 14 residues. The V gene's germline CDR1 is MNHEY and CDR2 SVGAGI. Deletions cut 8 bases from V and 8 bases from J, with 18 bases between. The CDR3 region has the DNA TGTGCCAGCGCCCCGTCAGGGGAGAGGGAAAAACTGTTTTTT. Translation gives CASAPSGEREKLFF.

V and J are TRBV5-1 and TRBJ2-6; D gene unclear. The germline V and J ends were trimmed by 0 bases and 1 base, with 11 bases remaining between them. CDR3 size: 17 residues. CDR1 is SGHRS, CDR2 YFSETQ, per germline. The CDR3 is CASSLAPGLSGANVLTF. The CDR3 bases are TGCGCCAGCAGCTTGGCCCCAGGTTTATCTGGGGCCAACGTCCTGACTTTC.

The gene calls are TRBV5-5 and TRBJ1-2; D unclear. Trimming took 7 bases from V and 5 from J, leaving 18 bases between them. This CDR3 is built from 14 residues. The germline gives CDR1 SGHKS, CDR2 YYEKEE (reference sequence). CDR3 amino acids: CASAWTAEGYGYTF. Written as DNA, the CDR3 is TGTGCCAGCGCTTGGACGGCCGAAGGATATGGCTACACCTTC.

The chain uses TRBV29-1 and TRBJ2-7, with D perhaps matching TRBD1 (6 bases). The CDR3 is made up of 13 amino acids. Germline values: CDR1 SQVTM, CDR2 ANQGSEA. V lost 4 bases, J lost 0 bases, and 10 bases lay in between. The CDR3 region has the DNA TGCAGCGTTGTACAGGGTAGCTCCTACGAGCAGTACTTC. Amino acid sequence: CSVVQGSSYEQYF.

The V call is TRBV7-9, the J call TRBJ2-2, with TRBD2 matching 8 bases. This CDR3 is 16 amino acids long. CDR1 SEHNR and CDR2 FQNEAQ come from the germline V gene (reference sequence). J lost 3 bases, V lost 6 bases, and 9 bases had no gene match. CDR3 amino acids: CASSSSSGFYTGELFF. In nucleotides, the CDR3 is TGTGCCAGCAGTTCATCTAGCGGGTTTTACACCGGGGAGCTGTTTTTT.

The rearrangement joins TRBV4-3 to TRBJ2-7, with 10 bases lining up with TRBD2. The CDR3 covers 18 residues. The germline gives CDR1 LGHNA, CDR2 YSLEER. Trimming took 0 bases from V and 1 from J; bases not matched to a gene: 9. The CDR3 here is CASSQDRSGRAPSYEQYF. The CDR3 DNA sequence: TGCGCCAGCAGCCAAGATCGAAGCGGGAGGGCCCCTTCCTACGAGCAGTACTTC.

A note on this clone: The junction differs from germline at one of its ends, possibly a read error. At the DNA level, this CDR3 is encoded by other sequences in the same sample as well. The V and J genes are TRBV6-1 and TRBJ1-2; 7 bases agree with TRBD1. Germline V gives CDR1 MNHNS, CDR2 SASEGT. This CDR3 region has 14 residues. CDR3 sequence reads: CASSAPRQGGGYTF. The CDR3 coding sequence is TGTGCCAGCAGTGCCCCCCGACAGGGAGGAGGCTATACCTTC.

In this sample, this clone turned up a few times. The CDR3 reads CASSPGQGGEAFF. The CDR3 DNA reads as TGTGCCAGCTCACCGGGACAGGGCGGTGAAGCTTTCTTT. The V and J genes are TRBV18 and TRBJ1-1; 9 bases match TRBD1. From germline, CDR1 is KGHSH and CDR2 LQKENI. This CDR3 spans 13 amino acids. V lost 3 bases, J lost 7 bases, and 3 bases stayed unmatched.

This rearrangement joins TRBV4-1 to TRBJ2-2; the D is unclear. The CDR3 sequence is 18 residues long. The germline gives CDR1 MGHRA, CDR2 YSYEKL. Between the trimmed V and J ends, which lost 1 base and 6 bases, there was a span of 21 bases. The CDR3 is CASSQVLKRSEVAGELFF. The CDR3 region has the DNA TGCGCCAGCAGCCAAGTCCTAAAGCGCTCTGAAGTCGCCGGGGAGCTGTTTTTT.

CDR3 nucleotides: TGTGCCAGCAGGGGAGGACAGGCGGGCACCGGGGAGCTGTTTTTT. This translates into CASRGGQAGTGELFF. The chain couples TRBV7-9 to TRBJ2-2; D possibly corresponds to TRBD1 (7 bases). Trimming removed 6 bases from V and 4 bases from J, with 15 bases in between. This CDR3 has 15 residues. The V gene's germline CDR1 is SEHNR and CDR2 FQNEAQ (reference sequence).

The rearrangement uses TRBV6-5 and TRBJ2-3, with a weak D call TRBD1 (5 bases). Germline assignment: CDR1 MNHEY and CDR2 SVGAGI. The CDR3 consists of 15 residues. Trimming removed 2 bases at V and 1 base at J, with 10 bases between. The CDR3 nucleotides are TGTGCCAGCAGTTACCAGGGATCTGGCACAGATACGCAGTATTTT. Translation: CASSYQGSGTDTQYF.

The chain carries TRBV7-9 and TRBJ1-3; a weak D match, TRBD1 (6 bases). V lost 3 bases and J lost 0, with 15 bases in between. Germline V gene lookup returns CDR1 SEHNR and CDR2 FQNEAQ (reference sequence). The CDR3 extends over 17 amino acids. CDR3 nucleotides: TGTGCCAGCAGCTTGGAGGGGGGCTATAACTCTGGAAACACCATATATTTT. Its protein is CASSLEGGYNSGNTIYF.

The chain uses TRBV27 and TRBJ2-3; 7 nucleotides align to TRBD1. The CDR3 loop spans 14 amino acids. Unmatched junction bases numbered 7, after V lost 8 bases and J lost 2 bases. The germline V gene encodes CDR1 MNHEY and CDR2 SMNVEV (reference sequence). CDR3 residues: CASGTGVDTDTQYF. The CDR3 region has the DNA TGTGCCAGCGGAACAGGGGTGGACACAGATACGCAGTATTTT.

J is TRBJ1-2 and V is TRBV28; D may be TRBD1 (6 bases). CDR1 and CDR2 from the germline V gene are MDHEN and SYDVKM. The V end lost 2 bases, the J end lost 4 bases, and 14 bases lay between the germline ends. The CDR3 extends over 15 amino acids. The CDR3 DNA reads TGTGCCAGCAGTTTAAGAACAGGGTCCGGCTATGGCTACACCTTC. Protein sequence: CASSLRTGSGYGYTF.

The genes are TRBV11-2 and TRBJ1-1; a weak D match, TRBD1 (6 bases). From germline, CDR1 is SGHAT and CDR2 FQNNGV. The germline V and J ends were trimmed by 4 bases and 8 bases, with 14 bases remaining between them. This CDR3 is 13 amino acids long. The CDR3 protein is CASSSDRGQEAFF. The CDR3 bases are TGTGCCAGCAGCTCGGACCGGGGGCAAGAAGCTTTCTTT.

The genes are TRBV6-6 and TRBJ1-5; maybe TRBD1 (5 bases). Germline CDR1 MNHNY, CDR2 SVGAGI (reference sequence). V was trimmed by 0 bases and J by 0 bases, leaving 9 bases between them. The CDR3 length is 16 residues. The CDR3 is CASSYSGAASNQPQHF. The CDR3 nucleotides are TGTGCCAGCAGTTACTCAGGGGCGGCTAGCAATCAGCCCCAGCATTTT.

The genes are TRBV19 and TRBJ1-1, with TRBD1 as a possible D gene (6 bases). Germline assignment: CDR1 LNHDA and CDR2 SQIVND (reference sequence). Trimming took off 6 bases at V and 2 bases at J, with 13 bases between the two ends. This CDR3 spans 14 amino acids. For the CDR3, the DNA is TGTGCCAGTAGCGGGGGCAATGTTAACACTGAAGCTTTCTTT. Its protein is CASSGGNVNTEAFF.

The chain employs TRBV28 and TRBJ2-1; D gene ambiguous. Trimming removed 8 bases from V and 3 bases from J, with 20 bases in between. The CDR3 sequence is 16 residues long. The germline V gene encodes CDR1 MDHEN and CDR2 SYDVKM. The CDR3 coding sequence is TGTGCCAGCCTTAAGCTGAGTTCGTACGTCTACAATGAGCAGTTCTTC. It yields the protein CASLKLSSYVYNEQFF.

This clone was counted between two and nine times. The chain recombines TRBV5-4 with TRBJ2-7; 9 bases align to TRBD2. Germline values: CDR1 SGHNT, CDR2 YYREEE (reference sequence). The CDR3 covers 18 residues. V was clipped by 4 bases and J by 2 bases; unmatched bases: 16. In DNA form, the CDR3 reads TGTGCCAGCAGCGATAGCGGGAGTTGGGGTCAAGGGACCTACGAGCAGTACTTC. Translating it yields CASSDSGSWGQGTYEQYF.

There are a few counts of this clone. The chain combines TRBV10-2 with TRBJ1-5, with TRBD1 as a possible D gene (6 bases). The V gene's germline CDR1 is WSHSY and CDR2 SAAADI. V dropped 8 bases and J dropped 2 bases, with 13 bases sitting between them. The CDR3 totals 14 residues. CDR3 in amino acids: CASSKHRGNQPQHF. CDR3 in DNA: TGCGCCAGCTCGAAGCACAGGGGCAATCAGCCCCAGCATTTT.

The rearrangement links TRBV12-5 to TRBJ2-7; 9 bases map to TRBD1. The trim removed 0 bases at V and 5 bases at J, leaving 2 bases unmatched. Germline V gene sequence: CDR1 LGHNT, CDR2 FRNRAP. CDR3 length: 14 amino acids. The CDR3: CASGLVQGAHEQYF. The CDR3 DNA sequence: TGTGCTAGTGGTTTGGTACAGGGGGCTCACGAGCAGTACTTC.